This entry lists 19 T cell receptor beta chains sequenced from one sample in a study of radiation and T cells in renal cell carcinoma. The data were produced by immunoSEQ multiplex PCR, yet TCRdb's version contains in-frame clones alone and is incomplete. Of about 21,000 clones in the sample, about 80% were seen once. Documented time point: baseline pretreatment blood. Specified treatment: 15 Gy SBRT to primary tumor, nephrectomy 4 weeks later. The source material was blood, sampled from a patient whose treatment included radiotherapy and nephrectomy. The origin of the receptors is a man aged 55 to 70 with renal cell carcinoma.

The chain recombines TRBV11-2 with TRBJ2-1; possibly TRBD2 for D (6 bases). Trimming left V 3 bases short and J 2 bases short, with 11 bases between. The germline gives CDR1 SGHAT, CDR2 FQNNGV. CDR3 length: 15 amino acids. The CDR3 DNA sequence: TGTGCCAGCAGCTTGAACGGGAGACCCTACAATGAGCAGTTCTTC. Protein: CASSLNGRPYNEQFF.

The table lists this clone with a few counts. In the same sample, other DNA sequences code for this CDR3. The chain joins TRBV7-2 to TRBJ2-5, with D perhaps TRBD2 (6 bases). Trimming took 3 bases from V and 2 from J, leaving 10 bases between them. From germline, CDR1 is SGHTA and CDR2 FQGNSA. The CDR3 is made up of 14 amino acids. The CDR3 sequence: CASSFGSGQETQYF. CDR3 coding DNA: TGTGCCAGCAGCTTTGGTAGCGGACAAGAGACCCAGTACTTC.

The V call is TRBV4-1, the J call TRBJ2-7, with a possible D match to TRBD1 (6 bases). Germline values: CDR1 MGHRA, CDR2 YSYEKL. The CDR3 consists of 17 residues. V was shortened by 0 bases and J by 2 bases, with 17 bases between the two germline ends. The CDR3 DNA follows: TGCGCCAGCAGCCAAGAGACAGTCAGGGGTCATGCCTACGAGCAGTACTTC. It specifies CASSQETVRGHAYEQYF.

The chain is built from TRBV19 and TRBJ2-7; D uncertain. Trimming left V 5 bases short and J 5 bases short, with 13 bases between. Germline V gene sequence: CDR1 LNHDA, CDR2 SQIVND (reference sequence). CDR3 size: 13 residues. Here the CDR3 DNA reads TGTGCCAGTAGTCCGTTGGCGGAGCACGAGCAGTACTTC. This encodes CASSPLAEHEQYF.

This rearrangement joins TRBV6-4 to TRBJ1-6; no clear D gene. CDR1 is MRHNA, CDR2 SNTAGT, per germline. Trimming stripped 4 bases from V and 7 bases from J, with 8 bases between. The CDR3 length is 13 residues. CDR3 sequence reads: CASSAQINSPLHF. CDR3 in DNA: TGTGCCAGCAGTGCCCAGATAAATTCACCCCTCCACTTT.

There are many counts of this clone. The J gene is TRBJ2-2, the V gene TRBV7-9, with unresolved D. There are 14 residues in the CDR3. The V gene lost 6 bases and the J gene lost 1 base, with 9 bases spanning the gap. CDR1 and CDR2 (germline): SEHNR, FQNEAQ (reference sequence). CDR3 sequence reads: CASSIQLNTGELFF. The CDR3 DNA is TGTGCCAGCAGTATCCAGCTGAACACCGGGGAGCTGTTTTTT.

The V call is TRBV27, the J call TRBJ2-6; D may match TRBD1 or TRBD2 (6 bases each). Trimming shortened V by 2 bases and J by 2 bases, and 10 bases separated the two germline ends. The CDR3 is 16 residues long. Germline loops: CDR1 MNHEY, CDR2 SMNVEV (reference sequence). The CDR3, as DNA: TGTGCCAGCAGTTTAAGTAGGGGGGCTGGGGCCAACGTCCTGACTTTC. This codes for CASSLSRGAGANVLTF.

This clone was detected only a few times. The chain combines TRBV7-9 with TRBJ1-1; D not certain. Looked up from germline, CDR1 is SEHNR and CDR2 is FQNEAQ (reference sequence). CDR3 size: 14 residues. The V and J ends lost 3 bases and 1 base respectively, with 9 bases between them. CDR3 bases: TGTGCCAGCAGCTTGACCCGGGGGAACACTGAAGCTTTCTTT. Translating it yields CASSLTRGNTEAFF. Full variable domain (remainder filled in from reference TRBV7-9 and TRBJ1-1): DTGVSQNPRHKITKRGQNVTFRCDPISEHNRLYWYRQTLGQGPEFLTYFQNEAQLEKSRLLSDRFSAERPKGSFSTLEIQRTEQGDSAMYLCASSLTRGNTEAFFGQGTRLTVV.

This chain connects TRBV1 to TRBJ2-1; TRBD2, the table's D call, lacks a check against the DNA. TRBV1 is classified as a pseudogene. This CDR3 contains 18 residues. CDR3: CTSSASAGAGGPLNEQFF. The CDR3, as DNA: TGCACCAGCAGCGCCTCTGCTGGAGCGGGAGGGCCGTTAAATGAGCAGTTCTTC.

This clone was seen once. The chain joins TRBV7-9 to TRBJ2-7; D could derive from TRBD1 or TRBD2 (5 bases each). The CDR3 is 13 amino acids. V gave up 5 bases and J gave up 6 bases, with 14 bases separating them. Germline values: CDR1 SEHNR, CDR2 FQNEAQ (reference sequence). CDR3: CASSGPGAAEQYF. In DNA, the CDR3 is TGTGCCAGCAGCGGCCCCGGGGCGGCCGAGCAGTACTTC.

There are a few counts of this clone. The rearrangement uses TRBV30 and TRBJ2-7, with unresolved D. Germline values: CDR1 GTSNPN, CDR2 SVGIG (reference sequence). V was clipped by 4 bases and J by 4 bases, with 8 bases between them. The CDR3 covers 11 residues. The CDR3 DNA reads as TGTGCCTGGACGATTGGTTACGAGCAGTACTTC. It codes for CAWTIGYEQYF.

This clone has just one count. The V and J genes are TRBV7-6 and TRBJ2-7; TRBD1 aligns across 8 bases. CDR1 SGHVS and CDR2 FNYEAQ come from the germline V gene. The V segment lost 1 base and the J segment 2 bases; nucleotides outside the gene matches: 10. This CDR3 has 17 residues. CDR3 sequence (DNA): TGTGCCAGCAGCTTAGGGTCATCGGGACAGGTACCCTACGAGCAGTACTTC. Protein product: CASSLGSSGQVPYEQYF. The whole variable domain, filled in from reference TRBV7-6 and TRBJ2-7, reads GAGVSQSPRYKVTKRGQDVALRCDPISGHVSLYWYRQALGQGPEFLTYFNYEAQQDKSGLPNDRFSAERPEGSISTLTIQRTEQRDSAMYRCASSLGSSGQVPYEQYFGPGTRLTVT.

The chain has TRBV15 and TRBJ1-2, with D uncertain. This CDR3 spans 19 amino acids. Germline CDR1 reads LNHNV; CDR2 reads YYDKDF (reference sequence). V was clipped by 3 bases and J by 0 bases, with 23 bases between them. In nucleotides, the CDR3 is TGTGCCACCAGCAGCCCCCTTCGCGGGGAAGGCTTCGCTAACTATGGCTACACCTTC. Amino acids: CATSSPLRGEGFANYGYTF.

This sequence joins TRBV5-1 and TRBJ2-5; 9 positions match TRBD1. Per germline, CDR1 SGHRS and CDR2 YFSETQ. The CDR3 is made up of 14 amino acids. The J segment lost 7 bases and the V segment lost 4 bases, leaving 8 bases of the junction unmatched. The CDR3 DNA reads as TGCGCCAGCAGCCAACAACAGGGGGCGGGGACCCAGTACTTC. Translated: CASSQQQGAGTQYF.

J is TRBJ2-1 and V is TRBV5-5, with 8 bases fitting TRBD1. The junction had 3 bases not matched to a gene; V was cut back by 2 bases and J by 8 bases. This CDR3 contains 13 residues. Per germline, CDR1 SGHKS and CDR2 YYEKEE (reference sequence). CDR3 bases: TGTGCCAGCAGCTTTTCAGGGGGCGATGAGCAGTTCTTC. It codes for CASSFSGGDEQFF.

The V and J genes are TRBV15 and TRBJ2-7, with D perhaps given as TRBD1 or TRBD2 (5 bases each). Germline-derived CDR1 and CDR2 are LNHNV and YYDKDF (reference sequence). Trimming removed 3 bases at V and 0 bases at J, with 12 bases between. The CDR3 sequence is 15 residues long. The CDR3 spells CATSRGWGISYEQYF. The CDR3 bases are TGTGCCACCAGCAGGGGTTGGGGGATCTCCTACGAGCAGTACTTC.

As for this clone: Different DNA sequences within this sample yield the same CDR3. The chain recombines TRBV5-4 with TRBJ2-1; D remains unclear. Germline CDR1 reads SGHNT; CDR2 reads YYREEE (reference sequence). Trimming stripped 2 bases from V and 4 bases from J, with 7 bases between. The CDR3 runs to 13 residues. CDR3 sequence: CASSFTEYNEQFF. CDR3 coding DNA: TGTGCCAGCAGCTTTACAGAATACAATGAGCAGTTCTTC.

The chain links TRBV9 to TRBJ2-1, with TRBD1 matching 9 bases. CDR1 SGDLS and CDR2 YYNGEE come from the germline V gene. The V gene end was trimmed by 4 bases and the J gene end by 7 bases; junction bases not matched to a gene: 6. The CDR3 is 14 amino acids. The chain's CDR3 is CASSLQGAPNEQFF. DNA of the CDR3: TGTGCCAGCAGCCTACAGGGGGCGCCGAATGAGCAGTTCTTC.

The chain uses TRBV4-1 and TRBJ1-3, with 10 nucleotides matching TRBD1. With 3 bases clipped from V and 3 bases from J, the junction kept 5 bases outside the gene matches. This CDR3 region has 16 residues. Germline CDR1 MGHRA, CDR2 YSYEKL. The CDR3 sequence: CASSQHGTGVGNTIYF. In DNA, the CDR3 is TGCGCCAGCAGCCAGCACGGGACAGGGGTTGGAAACACCATATATTTT.